The 10 T cell receptor beta chains below were found in one sample sequenced in a study of blood T cell repertoires in COVID-19. Assay used: immunoSEQ multiplex PCR; TCRdb lists only in-frame clones, some missing. The sample records over 150,000 clones, about 86% being singletons. The sample was peripheral blood. The receptors come from a woman aged 70-85 years with COVID-19, enrolled during active disease.

The chain combines TRBV2 with TRBJ1-2; 11 nucleotides match TRBD1. This CDR3 comprises 16 residues. Germline loops: CDR1 SNHLY, CDR2 FYNNEI. V gave up 9 bases and J gave up 5 bases; unmatched junction bases: 14. For the CDR3, the DNA is TGTGCCAGTCCCCCGGACAGGGGGCCCCCGGGGTATGGCTACACCTTC. It translates to CASPPDRGPPGYGYTF. The complete variable domain, with remaining parts taken from reference TRBV2 and TRBJ1-2, reads EPEVTQTPSHQVTQMGQEVILRCVPISNHLYFYWYRQILGQKVEFLVSFYNNEISEKSEIFDDQFSVERPDGSNFTLKIRSTKLEDSAMYFCASPPDRGPPGYGYTFGSGTRLTVV.

V usage is TRBV10-3 and J usage is TRBJ1-1, with TRBD1 identical over 7 bases. Germline V gene data show CDR1 as ENHRY and CDR2 as SYGVKD. V lost 4 bases and J lost 2; bases outside the gene matches: 4. The CDR3 covers 14 residues. DNA of the CDR3: TGTGCCATCAGTGTACAAGGGGGCAACACTGAAGCTTTCTTT. Encoded protein: CAISVQGGNTEAFF.

The chain combines TRBV5-5 with TRBJ1-6; D is undetermined. Germline assignment: CDR1 SGHKS and CDR2 YYEKEE (reference sequence). This CDR3 is built from 14 residues. V dropped 6 bases and J dropped 6 bases, with 13 bases sitting between them. In nucleotides, the CDR3 is TGTGCCAGCACAGTGGGCCCGCTTAATTCACCCCTCCACTTT. The encoded protein is CASTVGPLNSPLHF.

This chain connects TRBV28 to TRBJ2-1; TRBD2 might be the D (5 bases). V dropped 4 bases and J dropped 7 bases, with 17 bases sitting between them. This CDR3 is 15 amino acids long. Germline values: CDR1 MDHEN, CDR2 SYDVKM. The CDR3 DNA sequence: TGTGCCAGCAGTTCTCCCCCTAAGGAGGTAAATGAGCAGTTCTTC. This translates into CASSSPPKEVNEQFF.

This clone was seen only once. This rearrangement joins TRBV2 to TRBJ1-3; D may be TRBD1 (6 bases). The germline V gene has CDR1 SNHLY and CDR2 FYNNEI. The CDR3 extends over 15 amino acids. V was cut by 4 bases and J by 0 bases, with 10 bases left in between. The CDR3 bases are TGTGCCAGCAGTGTACAGGGCACCTCTGGAAACACCATATATTTT. Amino acids: CASSVQGTSGNTIYF.

This clone was recorded only once. This rearrangement joins TRBV11-2 to TRBJ2-6; 8 positions match TRBD1. CDR1 SGHAT and CDR2 FQNNGV come from the germline V gene. This CDR3 spans 17 amino acids. V was pared by 5 bases and J by 0 bases, with 6 bases of the junction left unmatched. DNA of the CDR3: TGTGCCAGCAGCAGGACAGGGAGAGACTCTGGGGCCAACGTCCTGACTTTC. It yields the protein CASSRTGRDSGANVLTF.

The chain uses TRBV4-1 and TRBJ1-5; D is unclear. Trimming removed 0 bases at V and 0 bases at J, with 9 bases between. Germline CDR1 is MGHRA and CDR2 is YSYEKL. The CDR3 extends over 16 amino acids. CDR3 region: CASSQDPGTSNQPQHF. The CDR3 DNA sequence: TGCGCCAGCAGCCAAGACCCAGGAACTAGCAATCAGCCCCAGCATTTT.

CDR3 DNA: TGTGCCAGCAGCTTAACAAGGACAGACTATGGCTACACCTTC. This encodes CASSLTRTDYGYTF. The chain recombines TRBV7-2 with TRBJ1-2, with TRBD1 as a possible D gene (6 bases). Germline CDR1 and CDR2: SGHTA and FQGNSA. V dropped 2 bases and J dropped 3 bases, with 10 bases sitting between them. The CDR3 has 14 amino acids.

The chain carries TRBV6-1 and TRBJ1-2; possible D gene TRBD1, 6 bases. V lost 1 base and J lost 5, with 11 bases in between. Germline V gene sequence: CDR1 MNHNS, CDR2 SASEGT. The CDR3 extends over 14 amino acids. The CDR3: CASSEDRVYYGYTF. In DNA, the CDR3 is TGTGCCAGCAGTGAAGACAGGGTATATTATGGCTACACCTTC.

The J gene is TRBJ2-5, the V gene TRBV19; 7 bases are a match to TRBD2. Germline values: CDR1 LNHDA, CDR2 SQIVND (reference sequence). The CDR3 totals 19 residues. With V trimmed by 3 bases and J by 4 bases, 20 bases remained unmatched. The CDR3 DNA is TGTGCCAGTAGTATCGGAGGCCCCGGGACTACTTTCCCGTTAGAGACCCAGTACTTC. It codes for CASSIGGPGTTFPLETQYF. The full variable domain, completed using reference TRBV19 and TRBJ2-5, is DGGITQSPKYLFRKEGQNVTLSCEQNLNHDAMYWYRQDPGQGLRLIYYSQIVNDFQKGDIAEGYSVSREKKESFPLTVTSAQKNPTAFYLCASSIGGPGTTFPLETQYFGPGTRLLVL.